This T cell receptor beta chain is from a study of blood T cell repertoires in COVID-19. CDR1 is LGHNA, CDR2 YSLEER, per germline. Trimming took 8 bases from V and 3 from J, leaving 14 bases between them. The CDR3 length is 14 residues. TCRdb keeps only in-frame clones here, not all; method: immunoSEQ multiplex PCR. The sample shows roughly 87,000 clones, around 88% of them seen only once. V is TRBV4-3 and J is TRBJ2-1; D call uncertain. Source material: peripheral blood. The sequence came from a human donor in a cohort sampled during active COVID-19. The CDR3 spells CASGPGIFYNEQFF. The CDR3 DNA follows: TGCGCCAGCGGTCCCGGTATCTTCTACAATGAGCAGTTCTTC.